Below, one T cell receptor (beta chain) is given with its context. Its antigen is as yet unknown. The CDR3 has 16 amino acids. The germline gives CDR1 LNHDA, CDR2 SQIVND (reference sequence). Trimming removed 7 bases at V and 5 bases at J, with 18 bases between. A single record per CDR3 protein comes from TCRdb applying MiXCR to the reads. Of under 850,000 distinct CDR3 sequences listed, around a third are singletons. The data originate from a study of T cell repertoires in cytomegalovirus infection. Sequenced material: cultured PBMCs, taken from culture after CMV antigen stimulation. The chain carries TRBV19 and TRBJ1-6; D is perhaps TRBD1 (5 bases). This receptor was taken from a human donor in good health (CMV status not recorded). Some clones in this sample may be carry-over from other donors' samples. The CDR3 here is CASTPPGTRHNSPLHF. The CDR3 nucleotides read TGTGCCAGTACCCCACCAGGGACCAGACATAATTCACCCCTCCACTTT. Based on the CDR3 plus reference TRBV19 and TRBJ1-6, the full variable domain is DGGITQSPKYLFRKEGQNVTLSCEQNLNHDAMYWYRQDPGQGLRLIYYSQIVNDFQKGDIAEGYSVSREKKESFPLTVTSAQKNPTAFYLCASTPPGTRHNSPLHFGNGTRLTVT.